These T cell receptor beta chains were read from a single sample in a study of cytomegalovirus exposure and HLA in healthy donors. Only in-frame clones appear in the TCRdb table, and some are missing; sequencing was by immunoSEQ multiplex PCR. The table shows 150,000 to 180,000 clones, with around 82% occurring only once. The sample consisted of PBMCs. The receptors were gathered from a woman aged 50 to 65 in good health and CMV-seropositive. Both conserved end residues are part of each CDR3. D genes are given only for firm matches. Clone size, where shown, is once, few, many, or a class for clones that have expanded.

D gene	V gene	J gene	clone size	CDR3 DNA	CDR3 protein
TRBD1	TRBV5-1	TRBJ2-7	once	TGCGCCAGCAGCTGGGGCGCAGGGACAGGGGCCGAGCAGTACTTC	CASSWGAGTGAEQYF
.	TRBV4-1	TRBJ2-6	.	TGCGCCAGCAGCCAAGAACCAAAGAGTGTTTTCTCTGGGGCCAACGTCCTGACTTTC	CASSQEPKSVFSGANVLTF
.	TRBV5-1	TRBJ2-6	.	TGCGCCAGCAGCTTGATGGGGCAAGGGGCCAACGTCCTGACTTTC	CASSLMGQGANVLTF
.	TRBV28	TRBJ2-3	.	TGTGCCAGCGCCGGGGGAACAGATACGCAGTATTTT	CASAGGTDTQYF
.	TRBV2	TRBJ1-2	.	TGTGCCAGCAGTCCGAGGACAGTCGTTGGTGGCTACACCTTC	CASSPRTVVGGYTF
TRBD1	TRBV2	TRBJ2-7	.	TGTGCCAGCTTGGGACAGAGCTACGAGCAGTACTTC	CASLGQSYEQYF
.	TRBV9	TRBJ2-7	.	TGTGCCAGCAGCGCGTCACAGAGTACCTACGAGCAGTACTTC	CASSASQSTYEQYF
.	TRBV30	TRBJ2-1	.	TGTGCCTGGAGTTCAGGGTCTCGGTCCTACAATGAGCAGTTCTTC	CAWSSGSRSYNEQFF
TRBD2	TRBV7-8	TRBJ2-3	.	TGTGCCAGCAGCTTAGGTGGTCCAGCGGGGACAGATACGCAGTATTTT	CASSLGGPAGTDTQYF
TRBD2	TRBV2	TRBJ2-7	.	TGTGCCAGCAGTGAGCTGGCGGGGGGGCCGGAAGAGCAGTACTTC	CASSELAGGPEEQYF
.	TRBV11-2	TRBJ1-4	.	TGTGCCAGCAGCCCCTTGGGTCAGGCTGGTGAAAAACTGTTTTTT	CASSPLGQAGEKLFF
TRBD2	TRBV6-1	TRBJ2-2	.	TGTGCCAGCACCAAGGGAGGGGCTACCGGGGAGCTGTTTTTT	CASTKGGATGELFF
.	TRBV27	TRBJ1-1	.	TGTGCCAGCAGTGGCCGACATCACACTGAAGCTTTCTTT	CASSGRHHTEAFF
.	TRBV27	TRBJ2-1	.	TGTGCCAGCAGTTTAGCGGCAGGGGTCTACAATGAGCAGTTCTTC	CASSLAAGVYNEQFF
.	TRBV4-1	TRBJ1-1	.	TGCGCCAGCAGCCGACAGAGTGGGGTCAGCACTGAAGCTTTCTTT	CASSRQSGVSTEAFF
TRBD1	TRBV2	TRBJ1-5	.	TGTGCCAGCAGGGAAACCGGGACAGGGAATCAGCCCCAGCATTTT	CASRETGTGNQPQHF
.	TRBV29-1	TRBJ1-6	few	TGCAGACGTCAGAGGGTGGCAGACCTGAATTCACCCCTCCACTTT	CRRQRVADLNSPLHF
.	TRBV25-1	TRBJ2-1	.	TGTGCCAGCAGTGAATTAAGGCAGGGCTACAATGAGCAGTTCTTC	CASSELRQGYNEQFF
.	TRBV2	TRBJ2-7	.	TGTGCCAGCAGCGAAGTTAGCTCCTACGAGCAGTACTTC	CASSEVSSYEQYF
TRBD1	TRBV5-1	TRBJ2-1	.	TGCGCCAGCAGCTTAGTCGGGTTGGGACAGGGGGCGGGTGAGCAGTTCTTC	CASSLVGLGQGAGEQFF
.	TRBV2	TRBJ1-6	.	TGTGCCAGCAGTGGGAGGAGGGATGGGTCACCCCTCCACTTT	CASSGRRDGSPLHF
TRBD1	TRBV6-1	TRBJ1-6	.	TGTGCCAGCAGCCGACAGGGGAGGGCCTCACCCCTCCACTTT	CASSRQGRASPLHF
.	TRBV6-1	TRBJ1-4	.	TGTGCCAGCAGTATGGGGGCGAAGGAAAAACTGTTTTTT	CASSMGAKEKLFF
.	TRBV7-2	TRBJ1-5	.	TGTGCCAGCAGCTTGATAGATAATCAGCCCCAGCATTTT	CASSLIDNQPQHF
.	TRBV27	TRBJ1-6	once	TGTGCCAGCACCCGGGGGGCTTCACCCCTCCACTTT	CASTRGASPLHF
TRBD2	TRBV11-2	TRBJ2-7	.	TGTGCCAGCAGCTTAGGCCCTAGCGGAAAGGGTGGGCAGTACTTC	CASSLGPSGKGGQYF
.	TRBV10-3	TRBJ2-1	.	TGTGCCATCAGTGCGACTAGTCAATCCTACAATGAGCAGTTCTTC	CAISATSQSYNEQFF
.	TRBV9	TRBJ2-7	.	TGTGCCAGCAGCGTTGACGTACCGGGCGAGCAGTACTTC	CASSVDVPGEQYF
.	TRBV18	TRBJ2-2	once	TGTACCAGCTCAATCACGACACAGAACACCGGGGAGCTGTTTTTT	CTSSITTQNTGELFF
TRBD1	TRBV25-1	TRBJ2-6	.	TGTGCCAGCGGCCACAGGGGCCGCTCTGGGGCCAACGTCCTGACTTTC	CASGHRGRSGANVLTF
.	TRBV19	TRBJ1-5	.	TGTGCCAGTAGTATAGATGGGGGCCAGCCCCAGCATTTT	CASSIDGGQPQHF
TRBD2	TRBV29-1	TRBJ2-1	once	TGCAGCGTTGAAGGCCTAGCGGGCTCCTACAATGAGCAGTTCTTC	CSVEGLAGSYNEQFF
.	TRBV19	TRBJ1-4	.	TGTGCCAGTAGTATACGGGGGGCAACTAATGAAAAACTGTTTTTT	CASSIRGATNEKLFF
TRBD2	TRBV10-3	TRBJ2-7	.	TGTGCCATCAGTGAGTCATCACCCAGCGGGGGGGCCTACGAGCAGTACTTC	CAISESSPSGGAYEQYF
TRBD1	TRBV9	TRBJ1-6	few	TGTGCCAGCAGCGGTACAGGGGTAGGCGGATCACCCCTCCACTTT	CASSGTGVGGSPLHF
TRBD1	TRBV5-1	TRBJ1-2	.	TGCGCCAGCGAACCAAGGCCGGGACAGGGAAACTATGGCTACACCTTC	CASEPRPGQGNYGYTF
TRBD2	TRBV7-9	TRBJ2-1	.	TGTGCCAGCAGCTTTTTTGGACTAGCGGGTGTCAATGAGCAGTTCTTC	CASSFFGLAGVNEQFF
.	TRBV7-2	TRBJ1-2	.	TGTGCCAGCAGCTTAGGGATCGGGGTTAGCAACTATGGCTACACCTTC	CASSLGIGVSNYGYTF
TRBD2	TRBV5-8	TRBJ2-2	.	TGTGCCAGCGGACCTTTAGCGGGGGGACTCACCGGGGAGCTGTTTTTT	CASGPLAGGLTGELFF
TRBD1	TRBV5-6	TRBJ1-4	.	TGTGCCAGCAGCTTGGGAACAGGGGGCGTAAAACTGTTTTTT	CASSLGTGGVKLFF
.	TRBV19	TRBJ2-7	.	TGTGCCAGTAGCCCCGGACAATCCTACGAGCAGTACTTC	CASSPGQSYEQYF
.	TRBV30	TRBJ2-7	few	TGTGCCTGGAGTACAGGGGGAGGGTACGAGCAGTACTTC	CAWSTGGGYEQYF
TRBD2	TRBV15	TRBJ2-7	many	TGTGCCACCAGCAGGGGGGGTAGCGGGGGAATCTACGAGCAGTACTTC	CATSRGGSGGIYEQYF
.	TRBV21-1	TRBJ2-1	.	TGTGCCAGCAGCTCCTGGGACAGAGCCTACAATGAGCAGTTCTTC	CASSSWDRAYNEQFF
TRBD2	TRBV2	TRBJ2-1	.	TGTGCCAGCAGTCCGACTAGCGGGGGCTTGAAGCAGTTCTTC	CASSPTSGGLKQFF
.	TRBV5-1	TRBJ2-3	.	TGCGCCAGCAGCCCCGTGCGGCTACGGTCAGATACGCAGTATTTT	CASSPVRLRSDTQYF
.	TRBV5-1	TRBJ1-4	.	TGCGCCAGCAGCTTGGACAGGACTAATGAAAAACTGTTTTTT	CASSLDRTNEKLFF
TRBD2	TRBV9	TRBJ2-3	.	TGTGCCAGCAGCGTAGAAGCGGGGGGCACAGATACGCAGTATTTT	CASSVEAGGTDTQYF
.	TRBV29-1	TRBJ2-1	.	TGCAGCGTTGAGGCCAGGGGTCATAACAATGAGCAGTTCTTC	CSVEARGHNNEQFF
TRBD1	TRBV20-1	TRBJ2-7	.	TGCAGTCCAACAGGGGACGAGCAGTACTTC	CSPTGDEQYF
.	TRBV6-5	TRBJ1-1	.	TGTGCCAGCACCCTAGGGAGCGCGAACACTGAAGCTTTCTTT	CASTLGSANTEAFF
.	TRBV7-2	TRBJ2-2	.	TGTGCCAGCAGTTTCGTTGGTGGGAGAGCCGGGGAGCTGTTTTTT	CASSFVGGRAGELFF
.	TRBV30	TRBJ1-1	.	TGTGCCTGGAGTGCCCCAGGTCTGGGGCTACATCAAAAAGCTTTCTTT	CAWSAPGLGLHQKAFF
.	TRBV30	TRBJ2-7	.	TGTGCCTGGAGTGTTTCAGGAGAGCAGTACTTC	CAWSVSGEQYF
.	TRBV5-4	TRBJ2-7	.	TGTGCCAGCAGCTTGGGAGGGTTCGAGCAGTACTTC	CASSLGGFEQYF
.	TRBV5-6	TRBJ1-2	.	TGTGCCAGCAGCTCACAAGGACAACTATTTAAGCTATATATGAGAGGCTACACCTTC	CASSSQGQLFKLYMRGYTF
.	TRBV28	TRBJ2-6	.	TGTGCCAGCAGTGGGGGGGCCGCTGGGGCCAACGTCCTGACTTTC	CASSGGAAGANVLTF
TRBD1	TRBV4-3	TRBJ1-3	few	TGCGCCAGCAGCCAAGGGACAGGGGTCTCTGGAAACACCATATATTTT	CASSQGTGVSGNTIYF
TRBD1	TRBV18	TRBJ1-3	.	TGTGCCAGCTCACCCCTCGAGGGGGCGCCTGGAAGCACCATATATTTT	CASSPLEGAPGSTIYF